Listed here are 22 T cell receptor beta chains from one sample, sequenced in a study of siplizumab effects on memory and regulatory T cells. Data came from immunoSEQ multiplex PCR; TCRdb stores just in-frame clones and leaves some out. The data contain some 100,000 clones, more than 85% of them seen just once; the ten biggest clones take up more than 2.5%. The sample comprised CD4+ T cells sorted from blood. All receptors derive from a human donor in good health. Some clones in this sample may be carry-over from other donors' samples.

Here the CDR3 DNA reads TGTGCCAGCAGCTTAATGCAGGAAGAGACCCAGTACTTC. It is translated as CASSLMQEETQYF. The chain recombines TRBV7-3 with TRBJ2-5; no firm D call. The CDR3 has 13 amino acids. Germline values: CDR1 SGHTA, CDR2 FQGTGA. V dropped 1 base and J dropped 3 bases, with 6 bases sitting between them.

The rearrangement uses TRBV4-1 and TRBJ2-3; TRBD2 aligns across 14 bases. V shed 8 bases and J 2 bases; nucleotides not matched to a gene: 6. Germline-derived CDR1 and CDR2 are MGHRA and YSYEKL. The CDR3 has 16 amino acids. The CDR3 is CASEGLAGDFTDTQYF. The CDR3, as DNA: TGCGCCAGCGAGGGACTAGCGGGAGACTTCACAGATACGCAGTATTTT.

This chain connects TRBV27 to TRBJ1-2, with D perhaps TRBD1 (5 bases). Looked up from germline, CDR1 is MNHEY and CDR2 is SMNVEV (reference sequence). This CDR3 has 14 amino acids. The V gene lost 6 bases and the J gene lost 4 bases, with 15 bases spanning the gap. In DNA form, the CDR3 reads TGTGCCAGCAGCCAGAGGGACGGTGTCTATGGCTACACCTTC. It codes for CASSQRDGVYGYTF.

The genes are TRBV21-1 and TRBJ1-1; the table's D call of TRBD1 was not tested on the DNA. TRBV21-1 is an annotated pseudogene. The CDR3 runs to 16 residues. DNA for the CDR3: TGTGCCAGCAGCAAAGGGGCAGCCATAATGAACACTGAAGCTTTCTTT. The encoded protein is CASSKGAAIMNTEAFF.

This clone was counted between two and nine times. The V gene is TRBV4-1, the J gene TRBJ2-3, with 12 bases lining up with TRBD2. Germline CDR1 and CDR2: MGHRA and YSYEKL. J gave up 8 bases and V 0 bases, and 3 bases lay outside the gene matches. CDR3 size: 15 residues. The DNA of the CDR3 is TGCGCCAGCAGCCAAGATCTACTAGCGGGAGGTACGCAGTATTTT. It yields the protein CASSQDLLAGGTQYF.

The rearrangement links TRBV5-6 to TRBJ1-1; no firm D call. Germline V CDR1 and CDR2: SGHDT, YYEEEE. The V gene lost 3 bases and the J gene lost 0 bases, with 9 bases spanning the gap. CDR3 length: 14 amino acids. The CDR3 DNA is TGTGCCAGCAGCTCTGTCAACCTGAACACTGAAGCTTTCTTT. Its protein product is CASSSVNLNTEAFF.

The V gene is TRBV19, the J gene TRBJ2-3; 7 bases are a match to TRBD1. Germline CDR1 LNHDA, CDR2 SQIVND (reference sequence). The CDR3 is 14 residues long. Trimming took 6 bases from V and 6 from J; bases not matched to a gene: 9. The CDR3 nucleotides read TGTGCCAGTAGAGTGGGACAGCCCACCGATACGCAGTATTTT. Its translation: CASRVGQPTDTQYF.

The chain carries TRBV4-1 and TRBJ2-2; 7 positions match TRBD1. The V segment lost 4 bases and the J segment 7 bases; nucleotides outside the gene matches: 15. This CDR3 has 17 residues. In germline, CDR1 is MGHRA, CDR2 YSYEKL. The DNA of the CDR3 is TGCGCCAGCAGCCTCCCTATTATAGGGGGCCGAAGCGGGGAGCTGTTTTTT. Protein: CASSLPIIGGRSGELFF.

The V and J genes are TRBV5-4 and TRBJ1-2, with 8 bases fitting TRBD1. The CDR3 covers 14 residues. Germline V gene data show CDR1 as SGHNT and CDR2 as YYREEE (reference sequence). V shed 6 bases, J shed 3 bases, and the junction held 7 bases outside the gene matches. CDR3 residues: CASTTAGGDYGYTF. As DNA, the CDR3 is TGTGCCAGCACCACGGCAGGGGGCGACTATGGCTACACCTTC.

CDR3 sequence reads: CASSGGTSGISGELFF. DNA of the CDR3: TGTGCCAGCAGCGGCGGGACTAGCGGGATATCCGGGGAGCTGTTTTTT. The chain joins TRBV5-4 to TRBJ2-2; 13 bases map to TRBD2. The CDR3 runs to 16 residues. Germline V gene sequence: CDR1 SGHNT, CDR2 YYREEE (reference sequence). V shed 4 bases and J 6 bases; nucleotides not matched to a gene: 6.

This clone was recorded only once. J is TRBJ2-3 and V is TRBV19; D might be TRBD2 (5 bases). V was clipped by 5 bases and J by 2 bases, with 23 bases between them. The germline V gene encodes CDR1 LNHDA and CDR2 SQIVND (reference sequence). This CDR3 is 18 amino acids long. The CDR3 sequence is CASSAWTGRRVYTDTQYF. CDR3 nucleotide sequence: TGTGCCAGTAGTGCCTGGACTGGACGACGCGTTTACACAGATACGCAGTATTTT.

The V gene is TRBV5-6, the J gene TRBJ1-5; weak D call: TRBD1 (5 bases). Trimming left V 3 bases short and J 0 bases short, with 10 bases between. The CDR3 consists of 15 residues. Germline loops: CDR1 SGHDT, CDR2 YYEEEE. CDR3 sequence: CASSSQEYSNQPQHF. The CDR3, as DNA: TGTGCCAGCAGCTCACAGGAATATAGCAATCAGCCCCAGCATTTT.

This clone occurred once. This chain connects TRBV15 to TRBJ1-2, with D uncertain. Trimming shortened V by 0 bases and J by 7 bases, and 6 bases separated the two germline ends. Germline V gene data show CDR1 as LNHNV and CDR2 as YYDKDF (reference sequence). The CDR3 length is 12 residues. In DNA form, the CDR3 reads TGTGCCACCAGCAGAGAGGTTGGTGGCTACACCTTC. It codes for CATSREVGGYTF.

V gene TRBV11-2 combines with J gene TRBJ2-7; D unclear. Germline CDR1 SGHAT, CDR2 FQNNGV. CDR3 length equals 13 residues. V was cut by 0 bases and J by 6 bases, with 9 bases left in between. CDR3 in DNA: TGTGCCAGCAGCTTAGAGGTGGCTTCCGAGCAGTACTTC. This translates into CASSLEVASEQYF.

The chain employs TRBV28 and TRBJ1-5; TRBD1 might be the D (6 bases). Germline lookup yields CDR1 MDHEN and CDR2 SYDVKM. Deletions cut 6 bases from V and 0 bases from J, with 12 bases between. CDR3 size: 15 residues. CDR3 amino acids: CASRTRGDSNQPQHF. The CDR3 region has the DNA TGTGCCAGCAGAACTAGGGGGGATAGCAATCAGCCCCAGCATTTT.

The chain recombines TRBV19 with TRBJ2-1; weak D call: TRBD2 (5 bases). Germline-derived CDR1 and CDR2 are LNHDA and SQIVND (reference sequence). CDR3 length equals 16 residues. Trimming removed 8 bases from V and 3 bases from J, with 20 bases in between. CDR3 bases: TGTGCCAGTTGTGCCCCGGGCAGCGGCCTCTACAATGAGCAGTTCTTC. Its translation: CASCAPGSGLYNEQFF.

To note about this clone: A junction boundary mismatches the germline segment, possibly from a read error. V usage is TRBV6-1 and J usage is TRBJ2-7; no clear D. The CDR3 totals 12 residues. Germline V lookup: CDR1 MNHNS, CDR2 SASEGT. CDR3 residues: CASREGYYEQYF. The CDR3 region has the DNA TGTGCCAGCAGAGAAGGATACTACGAGCAGTACTTC.

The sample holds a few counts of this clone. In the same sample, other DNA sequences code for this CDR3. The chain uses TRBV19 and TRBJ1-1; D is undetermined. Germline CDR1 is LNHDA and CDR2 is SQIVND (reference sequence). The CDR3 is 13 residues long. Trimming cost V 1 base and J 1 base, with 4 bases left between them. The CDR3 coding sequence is TGTGCCAGTAGTATAGGAGGGAACACTGAAGCTTTCTTT. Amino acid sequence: CASSIGGNTEAFF.

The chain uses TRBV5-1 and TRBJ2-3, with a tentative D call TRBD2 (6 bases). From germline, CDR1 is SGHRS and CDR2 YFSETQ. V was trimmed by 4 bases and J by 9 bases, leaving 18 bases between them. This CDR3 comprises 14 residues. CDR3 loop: CASSPEGPSGTQYF. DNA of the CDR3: TGCGCCAGCAGCCCTGAGGGCCCCAGCGGGACGCAGTATTTT.

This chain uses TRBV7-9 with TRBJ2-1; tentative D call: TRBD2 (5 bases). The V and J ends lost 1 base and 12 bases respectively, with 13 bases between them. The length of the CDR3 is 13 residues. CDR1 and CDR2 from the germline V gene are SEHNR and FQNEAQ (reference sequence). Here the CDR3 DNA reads TGTGCCAGCAGCTTAGTATTTTTACGGGGGCAGTTCTTC. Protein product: CASSLVFLRGQFF.

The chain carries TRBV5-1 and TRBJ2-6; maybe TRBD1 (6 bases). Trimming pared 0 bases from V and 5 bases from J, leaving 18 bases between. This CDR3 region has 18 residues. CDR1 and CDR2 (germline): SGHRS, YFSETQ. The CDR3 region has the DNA TGCGCCAGCAGCTTGGACGACAGGCCCCCGGGTCGGGCCAACGTCCTGACTTTC. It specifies CASSLDDRPPGRANVLTF.

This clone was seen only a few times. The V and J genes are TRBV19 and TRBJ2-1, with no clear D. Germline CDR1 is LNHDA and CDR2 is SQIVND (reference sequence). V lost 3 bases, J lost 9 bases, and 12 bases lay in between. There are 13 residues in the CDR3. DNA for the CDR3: TGTGCCAGTAGTATCCAGGTCGCTGGTGAGCAGTTCTTC. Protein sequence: CASSIQVAGEQFF.